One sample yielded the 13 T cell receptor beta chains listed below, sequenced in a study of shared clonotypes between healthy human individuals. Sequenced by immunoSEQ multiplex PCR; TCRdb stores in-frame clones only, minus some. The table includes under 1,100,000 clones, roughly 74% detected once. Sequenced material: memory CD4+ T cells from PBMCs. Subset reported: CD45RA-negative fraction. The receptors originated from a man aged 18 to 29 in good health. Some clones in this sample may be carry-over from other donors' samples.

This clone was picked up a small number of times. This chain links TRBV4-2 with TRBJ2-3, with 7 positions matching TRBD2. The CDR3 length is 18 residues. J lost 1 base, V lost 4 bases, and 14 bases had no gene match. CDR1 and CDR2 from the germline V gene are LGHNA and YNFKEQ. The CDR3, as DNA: TGTGCCAGCAGCCCCTTGGGGGAGCGGGACCCGGGCACAGATACGCAGTATTTT. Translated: CASSPLGERDPGTDTQYF.

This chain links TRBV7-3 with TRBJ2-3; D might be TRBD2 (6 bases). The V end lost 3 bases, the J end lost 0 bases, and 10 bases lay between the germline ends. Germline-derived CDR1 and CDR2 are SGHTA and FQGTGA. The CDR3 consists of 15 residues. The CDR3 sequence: CASSFSGVSTDTQYF. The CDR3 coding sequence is TGTGCCAGCAGCTTTAGCGGAGTCAGCACAGATACGCAGTATTTT.

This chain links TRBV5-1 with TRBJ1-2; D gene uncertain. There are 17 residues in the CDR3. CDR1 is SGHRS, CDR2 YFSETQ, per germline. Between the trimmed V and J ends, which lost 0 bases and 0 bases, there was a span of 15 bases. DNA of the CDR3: TGCGCCAGCAGCTTGGGCCCGACACGACAAACTAACTATGGCTACACCTTC. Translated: CASSLGPTRQTNYGYTF.

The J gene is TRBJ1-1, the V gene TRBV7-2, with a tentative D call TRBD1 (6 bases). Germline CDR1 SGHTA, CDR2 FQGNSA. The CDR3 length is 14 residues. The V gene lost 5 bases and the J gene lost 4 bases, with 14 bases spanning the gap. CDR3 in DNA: TGTGCCAGCAGCACGATACAGGGAGCCACTGAAGCTTTCTTT. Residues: CASSTIQGATEAFF.

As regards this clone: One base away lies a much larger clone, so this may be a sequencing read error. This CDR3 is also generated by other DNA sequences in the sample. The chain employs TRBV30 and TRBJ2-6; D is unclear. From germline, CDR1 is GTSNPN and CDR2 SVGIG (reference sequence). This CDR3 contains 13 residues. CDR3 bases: TGCGCCTGGAGTGTGGGTGGGGCCAACGTCCTGACTTTC. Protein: CAWSVGGANVLTF.

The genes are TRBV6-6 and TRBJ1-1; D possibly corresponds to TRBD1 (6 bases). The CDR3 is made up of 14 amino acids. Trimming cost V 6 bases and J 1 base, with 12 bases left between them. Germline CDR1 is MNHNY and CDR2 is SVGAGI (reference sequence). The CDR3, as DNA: TGTGCCAGCAGATCTCGGGACAAGAACACTGAAGCTTTCTTT. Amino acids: CASRSRDKNTEAFF.

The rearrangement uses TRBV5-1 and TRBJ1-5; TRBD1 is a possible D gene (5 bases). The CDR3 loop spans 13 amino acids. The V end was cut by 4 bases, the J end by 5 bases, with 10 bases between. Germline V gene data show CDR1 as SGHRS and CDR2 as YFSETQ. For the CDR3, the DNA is TGCGCCAGCAGCCGCCAGGGAGATCAGCCCCAGCATTTT. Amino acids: CASSRQGDQPQHF.

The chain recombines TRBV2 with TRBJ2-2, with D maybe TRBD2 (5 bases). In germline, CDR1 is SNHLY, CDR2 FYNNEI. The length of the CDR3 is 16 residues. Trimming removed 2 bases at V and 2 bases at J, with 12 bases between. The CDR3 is CASSEPRGINTGELFF. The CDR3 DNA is TGTGCCAGCAGTGAACCTCGGGGTATCAACACCGGGGAGCTGTTTTTT.

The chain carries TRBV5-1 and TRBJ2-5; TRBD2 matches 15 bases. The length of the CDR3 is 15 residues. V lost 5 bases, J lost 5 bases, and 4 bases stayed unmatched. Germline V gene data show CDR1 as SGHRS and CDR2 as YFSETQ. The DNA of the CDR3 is TGCGCCAGCAGAAAAGGACTAGCGGGAGGGGAGACCCAGTACTTC. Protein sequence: CASRKGLAGGETQYF.

Here the CDR3 DNA reads TGTGCCAGCCTTGACCGGGACAGGGGGCGAGAGCAGTACTTC. It specifies CASLDRDRGREQYF. The gene calls are TRBV28 and TRBJ2-7; TRBD1 agrees at 12 bases. V lost 8 bases, J lost 7 bases, and 9 bases stayed unmatched. The V gene's germline CDR1 is MDHEN and CDR2 SYDVKM. This CDR3 has 14 residues. Combining the CDR3 with reference TRBV28 and TRBJ2-7 gives the whole variable domain DVKVTQSSRYLVKRTGEKVFLECVQDMDHENMFWYRQDPGLGLRLIYFSYDVKMKEKGDIPEGYSVSREKKERFSLILESASTNQTSMYLCASLDRDRGREQYFGPGTRLTVT.

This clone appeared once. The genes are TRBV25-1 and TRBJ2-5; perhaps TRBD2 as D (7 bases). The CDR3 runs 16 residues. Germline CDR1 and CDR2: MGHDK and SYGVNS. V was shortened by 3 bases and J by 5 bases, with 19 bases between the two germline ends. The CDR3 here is CASSELGREQGETQYF. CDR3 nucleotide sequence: TGTGCCAGCAGTGAGTTGGGGCGGGAGCAGGGGGAGACCCAGTACTTC.

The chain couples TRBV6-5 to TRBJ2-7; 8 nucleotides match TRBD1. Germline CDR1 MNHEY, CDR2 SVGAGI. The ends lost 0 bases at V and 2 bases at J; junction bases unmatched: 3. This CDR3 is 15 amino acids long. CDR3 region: CASSYSGQDTYEQYF. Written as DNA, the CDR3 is TGTGCCAGCAGTTACTCGGGACAGGACACCTACGAGCAGTACTTC.

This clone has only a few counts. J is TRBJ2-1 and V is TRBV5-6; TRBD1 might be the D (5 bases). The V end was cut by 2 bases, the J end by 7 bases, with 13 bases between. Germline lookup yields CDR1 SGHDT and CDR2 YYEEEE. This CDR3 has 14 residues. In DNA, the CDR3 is TGTGCCAGCAGCTTTCGTCCCAAGGGGAATGAGCAGTTCTTC. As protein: CASSFRPKGNEQFF. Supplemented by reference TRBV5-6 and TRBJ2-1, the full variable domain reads DAGVTQSPTHLIKTRGQQVTLRCSPKSGHDTVSWYQQALGQGPQFIFQYYEEEERQRGNFPDRFSGHQFPNYSSELNVNALLLGDSALYLCASSFRPKGNEQFFGPGTRLTVL.